The entry below gives a single T cell receptor beta chain sequence along with its context. It lacks a known antigen. One base away there is no much larger clone; base qualities are not given. This specimen comes from a study of blood T cell repertoires in COVID-19 (dated by TCRdb to the early 2020s). Describing the broader study: The collaborator samples originated in the United States, Italy and Spain and spanned the acute and convalescent phases of COVID-19. HLA class I and class II types, where available, came from metadata supplied by the sample provider rather than from assay-based typing. Samples were obtained from the ongoing ImmuneRACE study (first 160 participants) and from approximately 1,200 subjects provided by 6 global collaborators. The sample metadata nearly always contained a de-identified subject ID, COVID-19 status, age in years and sex. The repertoires were made available in a free public database intended to serve as a resource for research on the immune response to SARS-CoV-2. The dataset comprised deeply sampled blood TCRbeta repertoires from subjects exposed to, actively infected with, or recovered from COVID-19. The material from the prospective study consisted of cDNA or gDNA derived from T cells, B-cell-depleted T cells, or PBMCs. What the work shows at the level of the full study, not this receptor alone: How much clinical and demographic metadata was included differed by source and by participant, and the metadata was provided uncurated.

The V and J ends are trimmed by 2 bases and 7 bases, leaving 18 bases between them. From a lookup of the germline V gene, CDR1 and CDR2 are MDHEN and SYDVKM. Counted from cysteine to phenylalanine, this CDR3 has 17 amino acids. The CDR3 DNA has 51 bases and is translated from base 1. Enrolling through a virtual design, the prospective study's participants ranged in age from roughly 18 to 90 years and lived across around 25 United States geographic areas. In the prospective study, participants were assigned to cohorts based on the clinical history participants reported in a screening survey and a study questionnaire. Recovered participants in ImmuneRACE Cohort 3 were defined by two consecutive negative NP/OP PCR tests, clearance by a healthcare professional, or resolution of symptoms. In the prospective study, mobile phlebotomists collected whole blood, serum and a nasopharyngeal or oropharyngeal swab from each participant. Prospective study participants could optionally give additional blood draws and questionnaires over an approximately two-month period. Before DNA extraction, prospective study blood samples were shipped either frozen or at room temperature.

TCRbeta CDR3 regions were amplified from genomic DNA using the immunoSEQ Assay, a bias-controlled multiplex PCR. In the original analysis: Nucleated cell counts per sample were estimated from amplification of reference gene primers within the assay. Sequence reads were collapsed and filtered to measure the absolute abundance of every unique TCRbeta CDR3 rearrangement. For each sample, productive Simpson clonality was calculated by taking the square root of Simpson's diversity index across productive rearrangements. The clones in this table, taken by TCRdb from immuneACCESS, are in-frame only. Not every clone is retained; where verified, under half of the shortfall comes from an unresolved V gene, and the cause of the rest is unknown. Clone size and V and J calls were adopted from that table, with D and trimming inferred from the DNA. The sample table holds some 170,000 clones, of which 80% were seen once. The ten largest clones take up less than 6% of the sample.

Sequenced input: PBMCs or T cells enriched from blood (not recorded which). The rearranged segments are TRBV28 and TRBJ1-6; the best D guess is TRBD1, with 6 bases matching. The sequence was collected from a man aged 40-49 years who had recovered from COVID-19. The CDR3 protein is CASSLGRWGPWNSPLHF. The bases are TGTGCCAGCAGTTTAGGCCGATGGGGGCCTTGGAATTCACCCCTCCACTTT.